The 28 T cell receptor beta chains given below trace back to one sample, sequenced in a study of early T cells in non-severe SARS-CoV-2 infection (dated by TCRdb to the early 2020s). Receptor amplification or capture employed 5' RACE. Sequencer: NextSeq 500. TCRdb reprocessed the public reads (quality trimming at Q25 with fastp, clone calling with MiXCR) and kept in-frame beta chains. Each entry merges the rows of one CDR3 protein and shows their most common DNA and genes. Recorded for this sample are roughly 80,000 distinct CDR3 sequences; over 12% of them occurred a single time. The ten biggest clones cover 3% of the sample. Sequenced: whole blood. These TCRs come from an adult who was a healthcare worker with PCR-confirmed SARS-CoV-2 infection or an uninfected control (not recorded which).

This clonotype has ten or more counts. V gene TRBV12-3 or TRBV12-4 combines with J gene TRBJ1-2; 7 nucleotides agree with TRBD1. The CDR3 runs to 14 residues. With V trimmed by 5 bases and J by 8 bases, 11 bases remained unmatched. CDR3 in DNA: TGTGCCAGCAGTCCCCAGACAGGGACGGGAGGCTACACCTTC. This encodes CASSPQTGTGGYTF.

In this sample, this clonotype turned up many times. The chain couples TRBV12-3 or TRBV12-4 to TRBJ1-5, with D maybe TRBD1 (5 bases). Between the trimmed V and J ends, which lost 6 bases and 2 bases, there was a span of 11 bases. The CDR3 has 14 amino acids. The CDR3 coding sequence is TGTGCCAGCAGCTCGGGGCAAGGCAATCAGCCCCAGCATTTT. Protein product: CASSSGQGNQPQHF.

Ten or more counts support this clonotype. CDR3 sequence (DNA): TGTGCCAGCAGTGAATATGCAGGGGTGGAGGAAAAACTGTTTTTT. It specifies CASSEYAGVEEKLFF. J is TRBJ1-4 and V is TRBV2; TRBD1 might be the D (6 bases). Germline CDR1 is SNHLY and CDR2 is FYNNEI. Deletions cut 2 bases from V and 8 bases from J, with 15 bases between. The CDR3 runs to 15 residues.

This clonotype was counted at least ten times. This chain uses TRBV19 with TRBJ2-4, with D maybe TRBD1 (5 bases). CDR1 and CDR2 (germline): LNHDA, SQIVND (reference sequence). There are 17 residues in the CDR3. The V and J ends lost 0 bases and 0 bases respectively, with 12 bases between them. CDR3 residues: CASSIERQMLAKNIQYF. The CDR3 DNA sequence: TGTGCCAGTAGTATAGAAAGACAGATGCTAGCCAAAAACATTCAGTACTTC.

The chain employs TRBV6-5 and TRBJ2-1; 9 nucleotides agree with TRBD2. The trim removed 4 bases at V and 0 bases at J, leaving 10 bases unmatched. CDR3 size: 18 residues. From germline, CDR1 is MNHEY and CDR2 SVGAGI. CDR3 loop: CASSLVAGARSSYNEQFF. CDR3 DNA: TGTGCCAGCAGTTTGGTAGCGGGAGCCCGGAGCTCCTACAATGAGCAGTTCTTC.

J is TRBJ2-1 and V is TRBV12-5; weak D call: TRBD2 (6 bases). The germline V and J ends were trimmed by 6 bases and 3 bases, with 18 bases remaining between them. The CDR3 is 16 residues long. Looked up from germline, CDR1 is LGHNT and CDR2 is FRNRAP. CDR3: CASGSREAGIYNEQFF. For the CDR3, the DNA is TGTGCTAGTGGCTCCCGGGAAGCGGGCATCTACAATGAGCAGTTCTTC.

The table lists this clonotype with a few counts. The V gene is TRBV7-7, the J gene TRBJ2-3; tentatively, D is TRBD1 (6 bases). The CDR3 loop spans 13 amino acids. The V gene's germline CDR1 is SSHAT and CDR2 FNYEAQ (reference sequence). CDR3 nucleotides: TGTGCTGGATCGGTGACAGGCCCAGATACGCAGTATTTT. This translates into CAGSVTGPDTQYF.

This clonotype was observed many times. This chain uses TRBV11-2 with TRBJ2-1; D remains unclear. Trimming shortened V by 1 base and J by 0 bases, and 10 bases separated the two germline ends. Per the germline V gene, CDR1 is SGHAT and CDR2 is FQNNGV. This CDR3 has 16 amino acids. In nucleotides, the CDR3 is TGTGCCAGCAGCTTAGTAGCAACGGGCTCCTACAATGAGCAGTTCTTC. Protein sequence: CASSLVATGSYNEQFF.

The chain couples TRBV10-3 to TRBJ1-1, with unresolved D. The V gene's germline CDR1 is ENHRY and CDR2 SYGVKD. The CDR3 sequence is 11 residues long. The V end lost 0 bases, the J end lost 5 bases, and 1 base lay between the germline ends. CDR3 sequence: CAISESTEAFF. The CDR3 nucleotides are TGTGCCATCAGTGAGTCAACTGAAGCTTTCTTT.

Only a few counts were recorded for this clonotype. The chain uses TRBV30 and TRBJ2-1, with 7 bases identical to TRBD1. Per the germline V gene, CDR1 is GTSNPN and CDR2 is SVGIG (reference sequence). The V gene end was trimmed by 3 bases and the J gene end by 8 bases; junction bases not matched to a gene: 7. CDR3 size: 13 residues. This CDR3 reads CAWSHGTAYEQFF. The CDR3 coding sequence is TGTGCCTGGAGCCACGGGACAGCGTATGAGCAGTTCTTC.

In this sample, this clonotype turned up a few times. The chain is built from TRBV11-3 and TRBJ2-1; D call uncertain. From germline, CDR1 is SGHNT and CDR2 YENEEA. The V and J ends lost 8 bases and 0 bases respectively, with 5 bases between them. The CDR3 length is 12 residues. The CDR3 reads CASCGSYNEQFF. The CDR3 region has the DNA TGTGCCAGCTGTGGCTCCTACAATGAGCAGTTCTTC.

The chain is built from TRBV2 and TRBJ2-7; D perhaps matches TRBD2 (6 bases). Germline values: CDR1 SNHLY, CDR2 FYNNEI. Trimming cost V 9 bases and J 0 bases, with 15 bases left between them. This CDR3 region has 14 residues. Here the CDR3 reads CARGGAYSSYEQYF. CDR3 DNA: TGTGCCAGGGGCGGGGCGTACAGCTCCTACGAGCAGTACTTC.

There are a few counts of this clonotype. The chain employs TRBV19 and TRBJ2-7; perhaps D is TRBD1 or TRBD2 (5 bases each). Trimming stripped 10 bases from V and 0 bases from J, with 16 bases between. The CDR3 is 14 amino acids. Germline CDR1 LNHDA, CDR2 SQIVND (reference sequence). The CDR3 bases are TGTGCCACCACCCCGAGGGGTTCCTCCTACGAGCAGTACTTC. Protein product: CATTPRGSSYEQYF.

Regarding this clonotype: The junction shows a germline mismatch at one end, possibly a read error. The chain has TRBV18 and TRBJ2-1; 11 positions match TRBD2. The CDR3 is made up of 17 amino acids. Germline V gene data show CDR1 as KGHSH and CDR2 as LQKENI. The CDR3 DNA reads TGTGTCAGCTCACCCTCCGAACTAGCGGGAGTCTACAATGAGCAGTTCTTC. This sequence encodes CVSSPSELAGVYNEQFF.

This chain links TRBV12-3 or TRBV12-4 with TRBJ2-3, with TRBD2 matching over 9 bases. The CDR3 spans 15 residues. Trimming at V came to 7 bases and at J to 5 bases, leaving 10 bases not matched to a gene. The CDR3 loop reads CASKGIAGVEDTQYF. For the CDR3, the DNA is TGTGCCAGCAAGGGTATAGCGGGAGTTGAAGATACGCAGTATTTT.

V and J are TRBV6-2 or TRBV6-3 and TRBJ2-1, with D possibly matching TRBD1 (5 bases). This CDR3 region has 13 residues. The germline V gene encodes CDR1 MNHEY and CDR2 SVGEGT. V lost 7 bases and J lost 4, with 11 bases in between. The CDR3 loop is CASKDITYNEQFF. Here the CDR3 DNA reads TGTGCCAGCAAGGACATTACTTACAATGAGCAGTTCTTC.

This clonotype was observed a few times. The gene calls are TRBV6-2 or TRBV6-3 and TRBJ1-2; D is ambiguous. V dropped 2 bases and J dropped 4 bases, with 5 bases sitting between them. CDR3 size: 12 residues. Per the germline V gene, CDR1 is MNHEY and CDR2 is SVGEGT. The CDR3 protein is CASSYATYGYTF. CDR3 in DNA: TGTGCCAGCAGTTACGCCACCTATGGCTACACCTTC.

The chain joins TRBV12-3 or TRBV12-4 to TRBJ2-2; a possible D gene is TRBD2 (5 bases). This CDR3 comprises 13 residues. Trimming removed 6 bases from V and 7 bases from J, with 12 bases in between. The CDR3 reads CASRPTGNGELFF. The DNA of the CDR3 is TGTGCCAGCAGGCCTACCGGGAACGGGGAGCTGTTTTTT.

V usage is TRBV29-1 and J usage is TRBJ2-3; D gene ambiguous. This CDR3 has 12 amino acids. Germline CDR1 and CDR2: SQVTM and ANQGSEA. The ends were cut back, 7 bases at V and 0 bases at J, with 8 bases in the middle. CDR3 sequence reads: CSGRLSTDTQYF. CDR3 nucleotide sequence: TGCAGCGGCAGACTTAGCACAGATACGCAGTATTTT.

This clonotype was seen more than once but under ten times. This chain connects TRBV7-6 to TRBJ2-1; 9 nucleotides line up with TRBD1. Germline V CDR1 and CDR2: SGHVS, FNYEAQ. The J segment lost 6 bases and the V segment lost 5 bases, leaving 11 bases of the junction unmatched. The CDR3 has 16 amino acids. CDR3: CASSTPPGQGINEQFF. DNA for the CDR3: TGTGCCAGCAGCACCCCACCGGGACAGGGTATCAATGAGCAGTTCTTC.

This clonotype was recorded a few times. This chain joins TRBV7-9 and TRBJ2-5; 9 bases agree with TRBD1. The germline V gene encodes CDR1 SEHNR and CDR2 FQNEAQ (reference sequence). This CDR3 is built from 16 residues. J was trimmed by 6 bases and V by 5 bases; bases with no gene match: 13. In nucleotides, the CDR3 is TGTGCCAGCAGCACCTTCCGGGACAGGGTCATTCAGACCCAGTACTTC. As protein: CASSTFRDRVIQTQYF.

This clonotype was seen at least ten times. J is TRBJ2-3 and V is TRBV6-6, with D unresolved. The CDR3 contains 12 residues. Per germline, CDR1 MNHNY and CDR2 SVGAGI (reference sequence). V lost 6 bases, J lost 4 bases, and 8 bases lay in between. The DNA of the CDR3 is TGTGCCAGCAGCCCATTGTCAGATACGCAGTATTTT. Translating it yields CASSPLSDTQYF.

The J gene is TRBJ1-3, the V gene TRBV28, with D possibly TRBD1 on 6 matching bases. The CDR3 totals 15 residues. Trimming pared 7 bases from V and 4 bases from J, leaving 17 bases between. CDR1 and CDR2 from the germline V gene are MDHEN and SYDVKM. The CDR3 bases are TGTGCCAGCATCTTGTCAGGGGCCGGGGGAAACACCATATATTTT. This sequence encodes CASILSGAGGNTIYF.

The genes are TRBV7-3 and TRBJ2-1; TRBD2 agrees at 7 bases. Trimming cost V 6 bases and J 4 bases; bases outside gene matches: 3. The CDR3 length is 13 residues. Germline-derived CDR1 and CDR2 are SGHTA and FQGTGA. CDR3 DNA: TGTGCCAGCAGTCTAGCGGTATACAATGAGCAGTTCTTC. Its translation: CASSLAVYNEQFF.

This clonotype was seen more than once but under ten times. The V gene is TRBV15, the J gene TRBJ1-5, with D unresolved. Germline V CDR1 and CDR2: LNHNV, YYDKDF (reference sequence). Trimming removed 0 bases at V and 0 bases at J, with 9 bases between. This CDR3 is built from 16 residues. Written as DNA, the CDR3 is TGTGCCACCAGCAGAGATTCGGTGGATAGCAATCAGCCCCAGCATTTT. Translation gives CATSRDSVDSNQPQHF.

The sample holds one count of this clonotype. The chain links TRBV7-9 to TRBJ2-1; 8 bases align to TRBD1. Germline CDR1 and CDR2: SEHNR and FQNEAQ (reference sequence). V shed 5 bases and J 2 bases; nucleotides not matched to a gene: 11. This CDR3 has 17 residues. The CDR3 region is CASSPDRGLSAYNEQFF. The CDR3 DNA is TGTGCCAGCAGCCCTGACAGGGGACTCTCAGCCTACAATGAGCAGTTCTTC.

This clonotype occurred a few times. V and J are TRBV18 and TRBJ2-2; 8 positions agree with TRBD1. Losses at the gene ends were 4 bases for V and 6 bases for J; bases not matched to a gene: 10. CDR1 is KGHSH, CDR2 LQKENI, per germline. There are 16 residues in the CDR3. The CDR3 nucleotides are TGTGCCAGCTCACACGACAGGGGAAGTTATCCCGGGGAGCTGTTTTTT. It specifies CASSHDRGSYPGELFF.

This clonotype was counted ten times or more. The chain links TRBV12-3 or TRBV12-4 to TRBJ2-1; D might be TRBD1 or TRBD2, each matching 5 bases. V lost 8 bases to trimming and J lost 5 bases, with 13 bases between them. This CDR3 has 13 residues. The CDR3: CASRGPGHNEQFF. CDR3 DNA: TGTGCCAGCCGGGGACCGGGGCACAATGAGCAGTTCTTC.